The clone carrying this TCR beta chain was found many times. What it binds is unknown. This specimen belongs to a study of identical twins. Findings of the study overall: Out-of-frame alpha sequences common to twins exhibited an excess of low generation probability.

V gave up 4 bases and J gave up 3 bases; unmatched junction bases: 11. This CDR3 comprises 16 residues. Germline CDR1 reads MDHEN; CDR2 reads SYDVKM. Addition of a universal primer site occurred through template switching, and cDNA carried unique molecular identifiers. Each CDR3 protein is one row after TCRdb ran MiXCR on the 5' RACE reads. The sample carries fewer than 350,000 distinct CDR3 sequences, more than 6.5% recorded once. The data also belong to a second study, concerning yellow fever vaccine responses in identical twins.

Sequencing was carried out using memory (CD45RO+) T cells sorted from blood. This chain joins TRBV28 and TRBJ2-5; 7 bases align to TRBD2. The TCR comes from a young woman in good health. CDR3 region: CASSWLWEGPKETQYF. The CDR3 DNA is TGTGCCAGCAGTTGGCTGTGGGAGGGTCCCAAAGAGACCCAGTACTTC.